These 4 T cell receptor beta chains originate from one sample sequenced in a study of CD8+ T cells in alopecia areata. CD4+ cells belonging to about five patients, who were in the biomarker study, were further sorted into CD25+CD127- cells. Sequencing used cDNA as its template, made by extracting RNA and reverse transcribing it. Generated by immunoSEQ multiplex PCR, the TCRdb table keeps only in-frame clones and is missing some. The sample includes 8,000 or so clones, 70% to 85% of them seen just once. The sequenced sample was CD4+ Tregs sorted from blood. Receptors originate from a human donor with alopecia areata.

The chain combines TRBV2 with TRBJ2-5; D is undetermined. The assigned J gene may be wrong: the sequence end matches TRBJ2-7 better. Germline CDR1 SNHLY, CDR2 FYNNEI. This CDR3 region has 14 residues. Here the CDR3 DNA reads TGTGCCAGCAGTGAAGTGACGGATCCCTACGAGCAGTACTTC. Residues: CASSEVTDPYEQYF.

The chain combines TRBV9 with TRBJ2-7; TRBD1 matches at 7 bases. Trimming took 0 bases from V and 2 from J; bases not matched to a gene: 11. The CDR3 loop spans 17 amino acids. Per the germline V gene, CDR1 is SGDLS and CDR2 is YYNGEE. This chain's CDR3 is CASSVAPQGVIPYEQYF. CDR3 in DNA: TGTGCCAGCAGCGTAGCTCCGCAGGGGGTAATCCCCTACGAGCAGTACTTC.

This clone occurred a few times. V and J are TRBV7-3 and TRBJ2-1; no clear D. The germline gives CDR1 SGHTA, CDR2 FQGTGA. V was cut by 2 bases and J by 0 bases, with 11 bases left in between. CDR3 size: 16 residues. CDR3 protein: CASSLRSSRSYNEQFF. The CDR3 region has the DNA TGTGCCAGCAGCTTACGATCTAGTCGCTCCTACAATGAGCAGTTCTTC. The variable domain in full, with the rest retrieved from reference TRBV7-3 and TRBJ2-1, is GAGVSQTPSNKVTEKGKYVELRCDPISGHTALYWYRQSLGQGPEFLIYFQGTGAADDSGLPNDRFFAVRPEGSVSTLKIQRTERGDSAVYLCASSLRSSRSYNEQFFGPGTRLTVL.

The chain links TRBV30 to TRBJ2-1, with 13 bases aligning to TRBD2. Germline CDR1 reads GTSNPN; CDR2 reads SVGIG (reference sequence). Trimming at V came to 4 bases and at J to 10 bases, leaving 10 bases not matched to a gene. The CDR3 length is 15 residues. For the CDR3, the DNA is TGTGCCTGGACCGCTCCGGGACTAGCGGGAAGGGAGCAGTTCTTC. Its protein product is CAWTAPGLAGREQFF.